This passage covers 26 T cell receptor beta chains from one sample sequenced in a study of blood T cell repertoires in COVID-19. Method: immunoSEQ multiplex PCR; TCRdb's copy keeps in-frame clones and lacks some. The repertoire has about 480,000 clones, nearly 90% of them found once; the top ten carry almost 2%. Sequenced input: PBMCs or T cells enriched from blood (not recorded which). All receptors derive from a woman between 18 and 30 years old with acute COVID-19.

This clone showed up just once. CDR3 DNA sequence: TGTGCCAGCAGTACCGGGACTAGCGGAAACTCCTACGAGCAGTACTTC. Residues: CASSTGTSGNSYEQYF. This chain links TRBV9 with TRBJ2-7; the match to TRBD2 covers 11 bases. CDR3 length: 16 amino acids. V lost 5 bases and J lost 0; bases outside the gene matches: 7. The V gene's germline CDR1 is SGDLS and CDR2 YYNGEE. Full variable domain (remainder filled in from reference TRBV9 and TRBJ2-7): DSGVTQTPKHLITATGQRVTLRCSPRSGDLSVYWYQQSLDQGLQFLIQYYNGEERAKGNILERFSAQQFPDLHSELNLSSLELGDSALYFCASSTGTSGNSYEQYFGPGTRLTVT.

The V gene is TRBV19, the J gene TRBJ2-5; D is possibly TRBD2 (6 bases). Trimming took 9 bases from V and 3 from J, leaving 17 bases between them. The CDR3 runs to 14 residues. Looked up from germline, CDR1 is LNHDA and CDR2 is SQIVND (reference sequence). The CDR3 region has the DNA TGTGCCAGCAACTCCGCTAGCGAAAAAGAGACCCAGTACTTC. This codes for CASNSASEKETQYF. Together with reference TRBV19 and TRBJ2-5, the CDR3 gives the full variable domain: DGGITQSPKYLFRKEGQNVTLSCEQNLNHDAMYWYRQDPGQGLRLIYYSQIVNDFQKGDIAEGYSVSREKKESFPLTVTSAQKNPTAFYLCASNSASEKETQYFGPGTRLLVL.

The V gene is TRBV5-1, the J gene TRBJ2-3; TRBD2 matches 9 bases. With V trimmed by 9 bases and J by 0 bases, 8 bases remained unmatched. There are 15 residues in the CDR3. Germline V gives CDR1 SGHRS, CDR2 YFSETQ. CDR3 in amino acids: CATGGGGASTDTQYF. The DNA of the CDR3 is TGCGCCACCGGCGGCGGGGGGGCGAGCACAGATACGCAGTATTTT.

The chain joins TRBV5-1 to TRBJ2-5; 12 bases agree with TRBD2. This CDR3 is 16 amino acids long. Germline V gene lookup returns CDR1 SGHRS and CDR2 YFSETQ. Trimming took 1 base from V and 5 from J; bases not matched to a gene: 6. As DNA, the CDR3 is TGCGCCAGCAGCTTGTGGCTAGCGGGGGGGCCGGAGACCCAGTACTTC. Residues: CASSLWLAGGPETQYF.

Points on this clone: Other nucleotide sequences in the sample specify the same CDR3. V gene TRBV7-9 combines with J gene TRBJ2-7; 10 bases align to TRBD1. Germline loops: CDR1 SEHNR, CDR2 FQNEAQ (reference sequence). The length of the CDR3 is 15 residues. V lost 4 bases to trimming and J lost 3 bases; unmatched junction nucleotides: 6. The CDR3 here is CASSSGTGVSYEQYF. CDR3 in DNA: TGTGCCAGCAGCTCCGGGACAGGGGTGAGCTACGAGCAGTACTTC.

The chain employs TRBV19 and TRBJ1-1; D gene uncertain. The germline CDR1 and CDR2 sequences are LNHDA and SQIVND (reference sequence). This CDR3 region has 14 residues. Trimming shortened V by 3 bases and J by 4 bases, and 12 bases separated the two germline ends. CDR3 sequence reads: CASSITVGSTEAFF. Here the CDR3 DNA reads TGTGCCAGTAGTATTACGGTTGGGAGCACTGAAGCTTTCTTT.

The rearrangement links TRBV9 to TRBJ2-2; no firm D call. With 0 bases removed from V and 1 base from J, the gap between germline ends came to 10 bases. This CDR3 is 16 amino acids long. Per germline, CDR1 SGDLS and CDR2 YYNGEE. CDR3 loop: CASSVATQKNTGELFF. The CDR3 DNA sequence: TGTGCCAGCAGCGTAGCTACACAGAAGAACACCGGGGAGCTGTTTTTT.

This rearrangement joins TRBV4-1 to TRBJ2-1, with 8 bases lining up with TRBD2. V shed 1 base, J shed 4 bases, and the junction held 6 bases outside the gene matches. This CDR3 contains 16 residues. Germline lookup yields CDR1 MGHRA and CDR2 YSYEKL. In nucleotides, the CDR3 is TGCGCCAGCAGCCAAGGGACTAGCCCTGCATACAATGAGCAGTTCTTC. This translates into CASSQGTSPAYNEQFF.

The V and J genes are TRBV9 and TRBJ1-2; D gene uncertain. The CDR3 spans 13 residues. The ends were cut back, 2 bases at V and 7 bases at J, with 12 bases in the middle. Per germline, CDR1 SGDLS and CDR2 YYNGEE. In nucleotides, the CDR3 is TGTGCCAGCAGCGTCAATCGGGAGTTTGGCTACACCTTC. This encodes CASSVNREFGYTF.

V is TRBV4-3 and J is TRBJ2-6; tentatively, D is TRBD1 (5 bases). The CDR3 totals 18 residues. Germline V gene data show CDR1 as LGHNA and CDR2 as YSLEER. V was trimmed by 4 bases and J by 0 bases, leaving 16 bases between them. In nucleotides, the CDR3 is TGCGCCAGCAGCCCGAAAGGGGCCGCCAACTCTGGGGCCAACGTCCTGACTTTC. Its translation: CASSPKGAANSGANVLTF.

This sequence joins TRBV24-1 and TRBJ1-6, with 7 bases lining up with TRBD1. V trimming: 7 bases; J trimming: 6 bases; junction bases outside the gene matches: 5. In germline, CDR1 is KGHDR, CDR2 SFDVKD. The CDR3 length is 14 residues. This CDR3 is CATSERDSNSPLHF. The CDR3 region has the DNA TGTGCCACCAGCGAACGGGACAGTAATTCACCCCTCCACTTT.

The genes are TRBV19 and TRBJ1-2; TRBD1 matches at 7 bases. Germline V gene data show CDR1 as LNHDA and CDR2 as SQIVND (reference sequence). This CDR3 comprises 18 residues. V lost 0 bases, J lost 2 bases, and 12 bases stayed unmatched. Here the CDR3 reads CASSIDGAGTVRNYGYTF. The CDR3 region has the DNA TGTGCCAGTAGTATAGATGGGGCCGGGACAGTGAGAAACTATGGCTACACCTTC. The full variable domain, in which reference TRBV19 and TRBJ1-2 provide the parts outside the CDR3, is DGGITQSPKYLFRKEGQNVTLSCEQNLNHDAMYWYRQDPGQGLRLIYYSQIVNDFQKGDIAEGYSVSREKKESFPLTVTSAQKNPTAFYLCASSIDGAGTVRNYGYTFGSGTRLTVV.

This chain links TRBV5-1 with TRBJ1-1; 8 nucleotides agree with TRBD1. Looked up from germline, CDR1 is SGHRS and CDR2 is YFSETQ. V was pared by 1 base and J by 11 bases, with 10 bases of the junction left unmatched. CDR3 length: 14 amino acids. The CDR3: CASSLQGARSMAFF. CDR3 bases: TGCGCCAGCAGCTTGCAGGGGGCGAGGTCGATGGCTTTCTTT.

The chain recombines TRBV5-1 with TRBJ1-4, with D possibly TRBD1 on 6 matching bases. Germline CDR1 is SGHRS and CDR2 is YFSETQ. Between the trimmed V and J ends, which lost 0 bases and 5 bases, there was a span of 11 bases. The CDR3 consists of 15 residues. CDR3 in DNA: TGCGCCAGCAGCTTGGAAGGGGGACCGAATGAAAAACTGTTTTTT. Its translation: CASSLEGGPNEKLFF.

This clone was found a few times. This sequence joins TRBV12-3 or TRBV12-4 and TRBJ2-2; no clear D. V was pared by 5 bases and J by 6 bases, with 10 bases between. This CDR3 is 13 amino acids long. The CDR3, as DNA: TGTGCCAGCAGTCCACTAAGGCCCGGGGAGCTGTTTTTT. It is translated as CASSPLRPGELFF.

V is TRBV20-1 and J is TRBJ2-7; perhaps TRBD2 as D (6 bases). With 6 bases removed from V and 5 bases from J, the gap between germline ends came to 8 bases. The CDR3 runs 10 residues. Germline V gene sequence: CDR1 DFQATT, CDR2 SNEGSKA (reference sequence). The CDR3 region has the DNA TGCAGTGCCGGGGGTCACGAGCAGTACTTC. Amino acid sequence: CSAGGHEQYF.

The chain employs TRBV19 and TRBJ1-1, with 8 bases identical to TRBD1. Losses at the gene ends were 4 bases for V and 1 base for J; bases not matched to a gene: 5. This CDR3 comprises 15 residues. Germline CDR1 is LNHDA and CDR2 is SQIVND (reference sequence). The CDR3 DNA reads TGTGCCAGTAGTACGACAGGGGATTCGAACACTGAAGCTTTCTTT. Amino acids: CASSTTGDSNTEAFF.

The rearrangement joins TRBV30 to TRBJ1-4; TRBD1 might be the D (6 bases). Germline V gene sequence: CDR1 GTSNPN, CDR2 SVGIG (reference sequence). This CDR3 region has 13 residues. V dropped 8 bases and J dropped 8 bases, with 18 bases sitting between them. The CDR3 loop is CARAGGMGEKLFF. CDR3 nucleotides: TGTGCCCGAGCGGGGGGCATGGGGGAAAAACTGTTTTTT.

As to this clone: In the same sample, other DNA sequences code for this CDR3. The chain uses TRBV27 and TRBJ2-7; D not resolved. Germline V CDR1 and CDR2: MNHEY, SMNVEV (reference sequence). The CDR3 length is 11 residues. V was clipped by 8 bases and J by 2 bases, with 7 bases between them. The CDR3 reads CASGLPYEQYF. The CDR3 nucleotides read TGTGCCAGCGGTCTACCCTACGAGCAGTACTTC.

The J gene is TRBJ1-3, the V gene TRBV6-6; D is unclear. The length of the CDR3 is 16 residues. The germline V and J ends were trimmed by 6 bases and 0 bases, with 15 bases remaining between them. Germline CDR1 MNHNY, CDR2 SVGAGI (reference sequence). This CDR3 reads CASSRSTPGSGNTIYF. CDR3 DNA sequence: TGTGCCAGCAGCCGATCGACTCCCGGCTCTGGAAACACCATATATTTT.

V gene TRBV2 combines with J gene TRBJ1-6, with TRBD1 matching 8 bases. Trimming cost V 5 bases and J 9 bases; bases outside gene matches: 12. Germline loops: CDR1 SNHLY, CDR2 FYNNEI. The CDR3 is made up of 16 amino acids. Here the CDR3 DNA reads TGTGCCAGCAGTTTTCATCCGGGACAGGCCCTTTCACCCCTCCACTTT. Protein sequence: CASSFHPGQALSPLHF.

The V call is TRBV27, the J call TRBJ1-5; D is unclear. Trimming took off 5 bases at V and 6 bases at J, with 14 bases between the two ends. Germline V CDR1 and CDR2: MNHEY, SMNVEV (reference sequence). This CDR3 contains 14 residues. CDR3 sequence reads: CASSLSLVGQPQHF. DNA of the CDR3: TGTGCCAGCAGTCTTTCCCTAGTCGGTCAGCCCCAGCATTTT.

The J gene is TRBJ2-7, the V gene TRBV21-1; TRBD2, as called in the table, went unchecked against the DNA. TRBV21-1 is a pseudogene. The CDR3 has 14 residues. The CDR3 DNA reads as TGTGCCAGCAGCAAATATGAGCGGGGAGTCGAGCAGTACTTC. This translates into CASSKYERGVEQYF.

The chain links TRBV6-5 to TRBJ2-1, with 9 positions matching TRBD2. The J segment lost 15 bases and the V segment lost 5 bases, leaving 5 bases of the junction unmatched. CDR1 is MNHEY, CDR2 SVGAGI, per germline. The CDR3 loop spans 11 amino acids. The CDR3 DNA reads as TGTGCCAGCAGTACCGGGACTAGCCGGTTCTTC. It is translated as CASSTGTSRFF.

This chain connects TRBV7-9 to TRBJ2-2; TRBD2 might be the D (6 bases). V was pared by 6 bases and J by 2 bases, with 10 bases between. The germline V gene has CDR1 SEHNR and CDR2 FQNEAQ (reference sequence). CDR3 size: 14 residues. The CDR3 DNA sequence: TGTGCCAGCAGGATGGACTACAACACCGGGGAGCTGTTTTTT. Translation: CASRMDYNTGELFF.

J is TRBJ2-3 and V is TRBV27, with TRBD2 matching over 7 bases. CDR1 is MNHEY, CDR2 SMNVEV, per germline (reference sequence). CDR3 length: 11 amino acids. CDR3 amino acids: CAIWGGDTQYF. The CDR3 DNA reads TGTGCGATTTGGGGGGGAGATACGCAGTATTTT.